Shown below are 10 T cell receptor beta chains from a single sample sequenced in a study of cytomegalovirus exposure and HLA in healthy donors. The primer mix had 60 Vbeta and 13 Jbeta primers. Generated by immunoSEQ multiplex PCR, the TCRdb table keeps only in-frame clones and is missing some. The repertoire includes 120,000 or so clones, around 80% of them detected once, and more than 3% sits in the top ten. The sample taken for sequencing was PBMCs. The receptor source for this set is a man younger than 45 in good health and CMV-seronegative.

The chain is built from TRBV5-1 and TRBJ1-1, with TRBD1 identical over 11 bases. Germline V CDR1 and CDR2: SGHRS, YFSETQ. V shed 4 bases and J 1 base; nucleotides not matched to a gene: 6. The CDR3 has 16 residues. CDR3 sequence (DNA): TGCGCCAGCAGCCCCGGACAGGGGGCATCGAACACTGAAGCTTTCTTT. Its protein product is CASSPGQGASNTEAFF.

This clone was seen a few times. The chain combines TRBV30 with TRBJ1-6; D is possibly TRBD1 (6 bases). The germline CDR1 and CDR2 sequences are GTSNPN and SVGIG (reference sequence). Trimming took off 5 bases at V and 0 bases at J, with 17 bases between the two ends. The CDR3 length is 17 residues. The CDR3 DNA reads as TGTGCCTGGGTTATGGGGGGGGCGAGCTCCTATAATTCACCCCTCCACTTT. Its translation is CAWVMGGASSYNSPLHF.

The V gene is TRBV19, the J gene TRBJ1-5; maybe TRBD1 (6 bases). The CDR3 sequence is 16 residues long. V was shortened by 4 bases and J by 0 bases, with 13 bases between the two germline ends. Germline V CDR1 and CDR2: LNHDA, SQIVND (reference sequence). CDR3 sequence: CASSRRSGDSNQPQHF. CDR3 DNA sequence: TGTGCCAGTAGTAGACGGTCAGGGGATAGCAATCAGCCCCAGCATTTT.

The chain recombines TRBV7-2 with TRBJ2-2, with TRBD2 matching over 7 bases. This CDR3 spans 16 amino acids. Germline CDR1 and CDR2: SGHTA and FQGNSA. The J segment lost 5 bases and the V segment lost 5 bases, leaving 11 bases of the junction unmatched. CDR3 in amino acids: CASSHYGLAATGELFF. CDR3 sequence (DNA): TGTGCCAGCAGCCATTATGGGCTAGCGGCGACCGGGGAGCTGTTTTTT.

This chain links TRBV7-7 with TRBJ2-2, with D possibly matching TRBD2 (5 bases). This CDR3 has 14 amino acids. V lost 1 base and J 3 bases, leaving 6 bases between the germline ends. Germline CDR1 is SSHAT and CDR2 is FNYEAQ (reference sequence). CDR3 sequence reads: CASSLVRDTGELFF. CDR3 bases: TGTGCCAGCAGCTTAGTGAGGGACACCGGGGAGCTGTTTTTT.

The V and J genes are TRBV7-9 and TRBJ1-1; no clear D. V was trimmed by 1 base and J by 4 bases, leaving 10 bases between them. Looked up from germline, CDR1 is SEHNR and CDR2 is FQNEAQ (reference sequence). CDR3 size: 14 residues. This CDR3 reads CASSLGQASTEAFF. The CDR3 DNA is TGTGCCAGCAGCTTAGGTCAGGCTTCCACTGAAGCTTTCTTT.

This clone was detected only a few times. V and J are TRBV2 and TRBJ1-2; 10 nucleotides agree with TRBD1. J gave up 3 bases and V 7 bases, and 11 bases lay outside the gene matches. Germline CDR1 SNHLY, CDR2 FYNNEI. This CDR3 has 16 residues. CDR3 region: CASTPRGTGDYYGYTF. Written as DNA, the CDR3 is TGTGCCAGCACCCCAAGGGGGACAGGGGATTACTATGGCTACACCTTC.

The chain couples TRBV15 to TRBJ1-1, with a possible D match to TRBD1 (5 bases). Per germline, CDR1 LNHNV and CDR2 YYDKDF (reference sequence). V lost 0 bases and J lost 4, with 12 bases in between. The CDR3 runs to 15 residues. CDR3 residues: CATSREKGFSTEAFF. CDR3 nucleotide sequence: TGTGCCACCAGCAGAGAGAAGGGGTTCAGCACTGAAGCTTTCTTT.

V and J are TRBV2 and TRBJ1-1; maybe TRBD1 (5 bases). Trimming stripped 6 bases from V and 1 base from J, with 9 bases between. Germline V gene sequence: CDR1 SNHLY, CDR2 FYNNEI. CDR3 size: 13 residues. This CDR3 reads CASRVDRNTEAFF. CDR3 in DNA: TGTGCCAGCAGGGTTGACAGGAACACTGAAGCTTTCTTT.

A note on this clone: The junction does not match germline at one end; this may be a read error. The CDR3 nucleotides read TGCAGTGCTAGAGACAGAGGACAGGTATCTTTT. Protein sequence: CSARDRGQVSF. This sequence joins TRBV20-1 and TRBJ1-4; 7 nucleotides line up with TRBD1. The CDR3 loop spans 11 amino acids. Germline CDR1 is DFQATT and CDR2 is SNEGSKA (reference sequence).